The entry below describes one TCR beta chain. The sample originates from a study of blood T cell repertoires in COVID-19. TCRdb keeps only in-frame clones here, not all; method: immunoSEQ multiplex PCR. The sample has some 190,000 clones; more than 75% are singletons. The sequencing sample was made of peripheral blood. The receptor comes from a human donor in a cohort sampled during active COVID-19.

The CDR3 sequence: CASSRDRGLTETQYF. The DNA of the CDR3 is TGTGCCAGCAGCCGGGACAGGGGTTTAACAGAGACCCAGTACTTC. This chain links TRBV28 with TRBJ2-5; TRBD1 matches at 10 bases. The CDR3 length is 15 residues. The germline V gene has CDR1 MDHEN and CDR2 SYDVKM. The V gene end was trimmed by 6 bases and the J gene end by 4 bases; junction bases not matched to a gene: 8.